A single sample gave rise to the 3 T cell receptor beta chains below, sequenced in a study of response to subunit inactivated influenza vaccine. A single record per CDR3 protein comes from TCRdb applying MiXCR to the RT-PCR reads. The sample holds around 200,000 distinct CDR3 sequences; approximately 15% are singletons and the top ten take about 25%. The sample was CD8+ T cells sorted from PBMCs, taken roughly 5 days after vaccination. The receptors here all came from a man aged 45 to 65 who received an inactivated influenza vaccine.

This clonotype showed up just a few times. V is TRBV28 and J is TRBJ2-2; 9 nucleotides line up with TRBD1. The CDR3 is 17 residues long. CDR1 and CDR2 (germline): MDHEN, SYDVKM. V gave up 5 bases and J gave up 4 bases; unmatched junction bases: 11. DNA of the CDR3: TGTGCCAGCAGTCGTCCGGGGACAGGGTCTGTCACCGGGGAGCTGTTTTTT. This codes for CASSRPGTGSVTGELFF.

V and J are TRBV18 and TRBJ2-1; a weak D match, TRBD2 (5 bases). The germline V and J ends were trimmed by 4 bases and 0 bases, with 13 bases remaining between them. The CDR3 runs to 16 residues. Germline CDR1 KGHSH, CDR2 LQKENI. CDR3 loop: CASSLTVGSSYNEQFF. CDR3 in DNA: TGTGCCAGCTCACTCACAGTTGGGAGCTCCTACAATGAGCAGTTCTTC.

The chain is built from TRBV20-1 and TRBJ2-7; 10 bases fit TRBD2. CDR3 size: 14 residues. The germline V gene encodes CDR1 DFQATT and CDR2 SNEGSKA (reference sequence). With 1 base clipped from V and 6 bases from J, the junction kept 6 bases outside the gene matches. The CDR3 DNA follows: TGCAGTGCTAGAGGTCTAGCGGGAGTTGGCGAGCAGTACTTC. This gives the protein CSARGLAGVGEQYF.